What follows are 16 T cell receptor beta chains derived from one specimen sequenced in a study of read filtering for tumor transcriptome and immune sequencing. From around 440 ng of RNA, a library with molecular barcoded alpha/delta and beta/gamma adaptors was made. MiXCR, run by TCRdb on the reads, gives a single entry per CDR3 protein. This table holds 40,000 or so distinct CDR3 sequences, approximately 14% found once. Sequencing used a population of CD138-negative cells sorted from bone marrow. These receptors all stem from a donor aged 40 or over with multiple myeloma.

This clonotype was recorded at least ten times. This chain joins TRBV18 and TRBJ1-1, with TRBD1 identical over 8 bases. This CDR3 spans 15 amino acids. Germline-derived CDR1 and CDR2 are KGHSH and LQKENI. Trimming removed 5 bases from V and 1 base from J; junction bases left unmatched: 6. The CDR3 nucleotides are TGTGCCAGCTCATCCGACAGGGGTTGGAACACTGAAGCTTTCTTT. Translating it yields CASSSDRGWNTEAFF. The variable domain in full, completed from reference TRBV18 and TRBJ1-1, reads NAGVMQNPRHLVRRRGQEARLRCSPMKGHSHVYWYRQLPEEGLKFMVYLQKENIIDESGMPKERFSAEFPKEGPSILRIQQVVRGDSAAYFCASSSDRGWNTEAFFGQGTRLTVV.

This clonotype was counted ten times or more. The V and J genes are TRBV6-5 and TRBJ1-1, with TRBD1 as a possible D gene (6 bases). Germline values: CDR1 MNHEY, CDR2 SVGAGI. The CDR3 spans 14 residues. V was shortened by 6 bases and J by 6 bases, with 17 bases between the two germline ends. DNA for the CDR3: TGTGCCAGCAGGTTACAGGGTGGAGGTTCTGAAGCTTTCTTT. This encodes CASRLQGGGSEAFF.

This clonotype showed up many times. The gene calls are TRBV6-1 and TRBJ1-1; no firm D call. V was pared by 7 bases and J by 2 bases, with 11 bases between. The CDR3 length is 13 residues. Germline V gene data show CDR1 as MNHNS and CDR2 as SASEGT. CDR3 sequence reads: CASTSPVNTEAFF. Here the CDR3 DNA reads TGTGCCAGCACCTCCCCAGTCAACACTGAAGCTTTCTTT.

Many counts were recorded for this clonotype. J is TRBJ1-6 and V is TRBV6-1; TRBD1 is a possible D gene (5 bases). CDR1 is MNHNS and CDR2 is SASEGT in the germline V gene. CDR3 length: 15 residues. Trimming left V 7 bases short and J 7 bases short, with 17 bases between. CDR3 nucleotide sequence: TGTGCCAGCACTAAGGGGCGAGACCGAAATTCACCCCTCCACTTT. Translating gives CASTKGRDRNSPLHF.

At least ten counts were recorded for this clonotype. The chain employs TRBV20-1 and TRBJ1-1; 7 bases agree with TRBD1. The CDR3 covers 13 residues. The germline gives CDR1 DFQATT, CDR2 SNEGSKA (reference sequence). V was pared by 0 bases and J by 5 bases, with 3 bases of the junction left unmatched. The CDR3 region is CSARETGETEAFF. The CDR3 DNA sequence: TGCAGTGCTAGAGAAACAGGGGAAACTGAAGCTTTCTTT.

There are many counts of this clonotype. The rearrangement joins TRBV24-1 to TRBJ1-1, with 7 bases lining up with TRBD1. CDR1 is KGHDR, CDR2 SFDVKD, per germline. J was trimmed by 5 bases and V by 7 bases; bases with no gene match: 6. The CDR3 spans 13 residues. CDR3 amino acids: CATSKGAGTEAFF. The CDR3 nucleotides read TGTGCCACCAGCAAGGGGGCTGGTACTGAAGCTTTCTTT.

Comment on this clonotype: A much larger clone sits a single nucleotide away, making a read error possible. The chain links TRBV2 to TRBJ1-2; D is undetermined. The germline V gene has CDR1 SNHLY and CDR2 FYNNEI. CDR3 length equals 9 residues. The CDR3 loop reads CAGSVGYTF. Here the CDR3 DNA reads TGTGCCGGCAGTGTTGGCTACACCTTC.

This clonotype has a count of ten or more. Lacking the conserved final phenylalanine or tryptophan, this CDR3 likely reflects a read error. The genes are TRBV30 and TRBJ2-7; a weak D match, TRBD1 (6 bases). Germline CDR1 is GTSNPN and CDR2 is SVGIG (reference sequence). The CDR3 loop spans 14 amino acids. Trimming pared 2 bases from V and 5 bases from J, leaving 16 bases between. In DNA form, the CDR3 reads TGTGCCTGGAGTACGGGACACGGAGGCCACGAGCAGTACCTC. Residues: CAWSTGHGGHEQYL.

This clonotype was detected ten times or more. The CDR3 reads CASSQYRVNTEAFF. CDR3 coding DNA: TGCGCCAGCAGCCAATACAGGGTGAACACTGAAGCTTTCTTT. The chain combines TRBV4-3 with TRBJ1-1, with TRBD1 as a possible D gene (6 bases). CDR1 is LGHNA, CDR2 YSLEER, per germline. The CDR3 spans 14 residues. The germline V and J ends were trimmed by 2 bases and 0 bases, with 7 bases remaining between them.

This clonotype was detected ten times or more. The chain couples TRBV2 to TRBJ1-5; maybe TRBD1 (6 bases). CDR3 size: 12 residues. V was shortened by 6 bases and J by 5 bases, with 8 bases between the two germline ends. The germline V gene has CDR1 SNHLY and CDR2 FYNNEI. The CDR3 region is CASSHRDQPQHF. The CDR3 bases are TGTGCCAGCAGCCACAGGGATCAGCCCCAGCATTTT.

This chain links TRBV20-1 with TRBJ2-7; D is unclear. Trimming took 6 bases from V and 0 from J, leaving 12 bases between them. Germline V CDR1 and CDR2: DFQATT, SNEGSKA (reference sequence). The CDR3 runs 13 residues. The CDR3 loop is CSAPRYSSYEQYF. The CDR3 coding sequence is TGCAGTGCACCTCGGTACAGCTCCTACGAGCAGTACTTC.

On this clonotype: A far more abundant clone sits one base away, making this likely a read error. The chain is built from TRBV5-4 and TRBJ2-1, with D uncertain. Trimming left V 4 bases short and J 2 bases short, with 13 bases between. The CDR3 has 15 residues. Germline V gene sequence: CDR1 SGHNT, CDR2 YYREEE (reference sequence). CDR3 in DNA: TGTGCCAGCAGCCGGTACGGGTCACCCTACAATGAGCAGTTCTTC. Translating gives CASSRYGSPYNEQFF.

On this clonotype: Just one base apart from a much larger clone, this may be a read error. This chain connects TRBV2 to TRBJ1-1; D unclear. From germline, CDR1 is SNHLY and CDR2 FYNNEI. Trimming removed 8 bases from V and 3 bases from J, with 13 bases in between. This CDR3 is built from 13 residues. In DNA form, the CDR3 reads TGTGCCAGCTCAGGAAGTGTCGACACTGAAGCTTTCTTT. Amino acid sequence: CASSGSVDTEAFF.

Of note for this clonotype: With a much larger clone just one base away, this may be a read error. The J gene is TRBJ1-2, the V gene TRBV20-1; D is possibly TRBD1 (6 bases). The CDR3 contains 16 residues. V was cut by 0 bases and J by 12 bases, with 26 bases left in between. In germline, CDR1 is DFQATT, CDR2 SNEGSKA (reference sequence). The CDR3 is CSARDRRERGGGGHTF. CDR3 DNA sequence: TGCAGTGCTAGAGATCGACGGGAACGGGGGGGCGGAGGCCACACCTTC.

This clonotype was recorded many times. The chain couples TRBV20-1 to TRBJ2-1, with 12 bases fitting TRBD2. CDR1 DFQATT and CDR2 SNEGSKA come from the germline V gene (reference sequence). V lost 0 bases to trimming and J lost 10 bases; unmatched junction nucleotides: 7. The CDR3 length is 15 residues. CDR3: CSARDSRLAGAEQFF. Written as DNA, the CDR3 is TGCAGTGCTAGAGATTCTAGACTAGCGGGGGCCGAGCAGTTCTTC.

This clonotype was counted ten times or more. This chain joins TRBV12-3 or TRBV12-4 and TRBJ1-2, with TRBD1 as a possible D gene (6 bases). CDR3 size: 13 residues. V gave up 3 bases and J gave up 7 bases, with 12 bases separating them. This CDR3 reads CASSFFGGSGYTF. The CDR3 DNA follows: TGTGCCAGCAGTTTTTTCGGGGGCAGTGGCTACACCTTC.